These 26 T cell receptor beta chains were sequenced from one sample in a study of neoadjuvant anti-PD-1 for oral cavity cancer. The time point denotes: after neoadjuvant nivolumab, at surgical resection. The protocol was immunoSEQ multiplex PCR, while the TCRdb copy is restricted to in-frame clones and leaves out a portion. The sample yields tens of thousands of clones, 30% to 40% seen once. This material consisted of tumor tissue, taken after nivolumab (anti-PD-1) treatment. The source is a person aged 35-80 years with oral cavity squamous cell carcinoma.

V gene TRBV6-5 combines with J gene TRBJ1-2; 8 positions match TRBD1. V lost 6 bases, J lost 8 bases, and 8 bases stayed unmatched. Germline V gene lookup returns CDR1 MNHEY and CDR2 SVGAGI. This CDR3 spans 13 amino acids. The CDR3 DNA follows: TGTGCCAGCAGCGGACAGGGAGTGGGCGGCTACACCTTC. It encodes CASSGQGVGGYTF.

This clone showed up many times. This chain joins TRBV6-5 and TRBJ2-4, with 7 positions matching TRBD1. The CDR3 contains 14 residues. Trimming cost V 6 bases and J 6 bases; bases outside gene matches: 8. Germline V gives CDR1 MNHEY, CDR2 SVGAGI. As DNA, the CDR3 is TGTGCCAGCAGCTACGGGACAGTGTCAAACATTCAGTACTTC. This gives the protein CASSYGTVSNIQYF.

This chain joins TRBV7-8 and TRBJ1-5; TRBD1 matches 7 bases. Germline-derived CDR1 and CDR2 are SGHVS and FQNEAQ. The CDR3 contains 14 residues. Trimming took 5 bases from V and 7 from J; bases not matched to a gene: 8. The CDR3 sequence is CASSHSGGGQPQHF. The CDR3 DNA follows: TGTGCCAGCAGCCACTCAGGGGGGGGCCAGCCCCAGCATTTT.

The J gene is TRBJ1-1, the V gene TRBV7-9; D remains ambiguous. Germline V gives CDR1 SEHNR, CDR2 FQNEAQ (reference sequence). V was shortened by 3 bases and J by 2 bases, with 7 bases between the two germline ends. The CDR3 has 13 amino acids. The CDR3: CASSFTVNTEAFF. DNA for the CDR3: TGTGCCAGCAGCTTTACGGTAAACACTGAAGCTTTCTTT.

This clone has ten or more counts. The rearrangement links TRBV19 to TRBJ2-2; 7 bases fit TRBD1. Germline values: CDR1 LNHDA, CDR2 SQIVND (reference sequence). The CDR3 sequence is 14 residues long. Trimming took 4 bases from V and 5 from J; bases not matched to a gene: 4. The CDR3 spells CASSTDRITGELFF. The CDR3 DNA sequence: TGTGCCAGTAGTACGGACAGGATAACCGGGGAGCTGTTTTTT.

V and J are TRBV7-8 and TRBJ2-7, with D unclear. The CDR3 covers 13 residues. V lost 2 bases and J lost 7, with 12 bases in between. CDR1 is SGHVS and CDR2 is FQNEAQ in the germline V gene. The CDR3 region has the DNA TGTGCCAGCAGCTTAAGTAAGACGCGGGAGCAGTACTTC. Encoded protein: CASSLSKTREQYF. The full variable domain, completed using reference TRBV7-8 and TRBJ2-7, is GAGVSQSPRYKVAKRGQDVALRCDPISGHVSLFWYQQALGQGPEFLTYFQNEAQLDKSGLPSDRFFAERPEGSVSTLKIQRTQQEDSAVYLCASSLSKTREQYFGPGTRLTVT.

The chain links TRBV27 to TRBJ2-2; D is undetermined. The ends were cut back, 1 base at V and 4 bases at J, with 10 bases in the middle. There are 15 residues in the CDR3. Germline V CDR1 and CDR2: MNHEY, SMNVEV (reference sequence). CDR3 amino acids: CASSLWSYSTGELFF. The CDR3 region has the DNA TGTGCCAGCAGTTTATGGAGTTATAGCACCGGGGAGCTGTTTTTT.

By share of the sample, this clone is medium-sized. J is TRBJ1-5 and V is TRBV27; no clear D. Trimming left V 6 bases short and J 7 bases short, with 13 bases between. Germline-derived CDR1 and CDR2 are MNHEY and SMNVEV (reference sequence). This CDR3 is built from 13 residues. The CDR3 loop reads CASSKGGGQPQHF. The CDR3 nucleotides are TGTGCCAGCAGCAAAGGAGGCGGACAGCCCCAGCATTTT.

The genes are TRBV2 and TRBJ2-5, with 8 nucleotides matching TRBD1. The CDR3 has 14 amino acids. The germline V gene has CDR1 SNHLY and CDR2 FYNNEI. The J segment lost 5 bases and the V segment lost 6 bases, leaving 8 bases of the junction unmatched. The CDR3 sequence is CASRAPGQVETQYF. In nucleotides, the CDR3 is TGTGCCAGCAGAGCACCGGGACAGGTGGAGACCCAGTACTTC.

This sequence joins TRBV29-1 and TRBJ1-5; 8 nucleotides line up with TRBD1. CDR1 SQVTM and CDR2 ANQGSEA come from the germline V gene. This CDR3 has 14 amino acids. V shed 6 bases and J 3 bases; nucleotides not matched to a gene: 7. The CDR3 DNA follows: TGCAGCGTAACCGGGACAGGCTACAATCAGCCCCAGCATTTT. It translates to CSVTGTGYNQPQHF.

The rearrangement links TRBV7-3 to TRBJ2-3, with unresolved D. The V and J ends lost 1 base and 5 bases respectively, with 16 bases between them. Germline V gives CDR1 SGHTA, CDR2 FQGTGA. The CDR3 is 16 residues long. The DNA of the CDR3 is TGTGCCAGCAGCTTAAATGAGTTGGGCAGTGGAGATACGCAGTATTTT. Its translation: CASSLNELGSGDTQYF.

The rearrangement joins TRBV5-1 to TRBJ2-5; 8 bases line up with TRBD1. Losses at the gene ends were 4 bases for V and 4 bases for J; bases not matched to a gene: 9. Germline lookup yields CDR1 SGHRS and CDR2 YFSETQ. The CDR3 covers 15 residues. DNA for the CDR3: TGCGCCAGCAGCCCGGGGGCAGGGGGCAGAGAGACCCAGTACTTC. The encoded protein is CASSPGAGGRETQYF.

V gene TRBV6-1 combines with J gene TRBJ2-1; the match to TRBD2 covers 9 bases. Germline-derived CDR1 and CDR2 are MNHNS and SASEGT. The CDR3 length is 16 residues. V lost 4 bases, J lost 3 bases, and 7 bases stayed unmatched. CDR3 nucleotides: TGTGCCAGCAGTGGCCCAGCGGGAGGCCTCTACAATGAGCAGTTCTTC. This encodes CASSGPAGGLYNEQFF.

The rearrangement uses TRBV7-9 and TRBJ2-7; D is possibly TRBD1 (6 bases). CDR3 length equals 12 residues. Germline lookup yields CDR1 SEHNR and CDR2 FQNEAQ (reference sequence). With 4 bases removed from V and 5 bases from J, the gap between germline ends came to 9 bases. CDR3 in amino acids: CASSSSGDEQYF. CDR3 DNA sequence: TGTGCCAGCAGCTCATCAGGGGACGAGCAGTACTTC. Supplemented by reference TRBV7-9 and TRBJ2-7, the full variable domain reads DTGVSQNPRHKITKRGQNVTFRCDPISEHNRLYWYRQTLGQGPEFLTYFQNEAQLEKSRLLSDRFSAERPKGSFSTLEIQRTEQGDSAMYLCASSSSGDEQYFGPGTRLTVT.

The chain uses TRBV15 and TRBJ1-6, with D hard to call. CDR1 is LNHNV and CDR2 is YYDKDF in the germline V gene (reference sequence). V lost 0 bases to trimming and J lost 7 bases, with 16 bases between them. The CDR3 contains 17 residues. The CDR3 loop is CATSRDITRRGNSPLHF. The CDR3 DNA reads TGTGCCACCAGCAGAGATATAACCAGACGAGGGAATTCACCCCTCCACTTT.

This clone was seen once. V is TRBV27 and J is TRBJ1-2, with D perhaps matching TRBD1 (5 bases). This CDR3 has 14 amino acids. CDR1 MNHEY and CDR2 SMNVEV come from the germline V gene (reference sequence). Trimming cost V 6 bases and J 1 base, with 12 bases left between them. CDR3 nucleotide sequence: TGTGCCAGCAGCGACAGTCCGATTAACTATGGCTACACCTTC. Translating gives CASSDSPINYGYTF.

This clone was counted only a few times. The CDR3 DNA reads as TGTGCCAGCAGCGCCGCGGGACAGGGGGGCTACGAGCAGTACTTC. The encoded protein is CASSAAGQGGYEQYF. V and J are TRBV5-4 and TRBJ2-7; TRBD1 agrees at 11 bases. The CDR3 length is 15 residues. The V and J ends lost 4 bases and 3 bases, in that order; junction bases with no gene match: 6. Germline CDR1 is SGHNT and CDR2 is YYREEE (reference sequence).

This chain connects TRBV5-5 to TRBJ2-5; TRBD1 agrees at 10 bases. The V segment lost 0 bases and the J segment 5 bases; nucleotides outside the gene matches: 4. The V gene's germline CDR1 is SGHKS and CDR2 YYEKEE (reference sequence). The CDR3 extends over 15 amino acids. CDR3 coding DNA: TGTGCCAGCAGCTTGGAGACAGGGGGCTTCGAGACCCAGTACTTC. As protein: CASSLETGGFETQYF.

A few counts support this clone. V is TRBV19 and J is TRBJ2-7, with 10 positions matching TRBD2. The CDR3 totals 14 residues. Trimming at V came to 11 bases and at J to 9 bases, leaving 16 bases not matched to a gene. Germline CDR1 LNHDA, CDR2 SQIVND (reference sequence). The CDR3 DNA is TGTGCCCCCCGGAGGGAGCGGGAGGGCCCCGGGCAGTACTTC. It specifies CAPRREREGPGQYF. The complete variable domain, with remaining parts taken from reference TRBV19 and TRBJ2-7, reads DGGITQSPKYLFRKEGQNVTLSCEQNLNHDAMYWYRQDPGQGLRLIYYSQIVNDFQKGDIAEGYSVSREKKESFPLTVTSAQKNPTAFYLCAPRREREGPGQYFGPGTRLTVT.

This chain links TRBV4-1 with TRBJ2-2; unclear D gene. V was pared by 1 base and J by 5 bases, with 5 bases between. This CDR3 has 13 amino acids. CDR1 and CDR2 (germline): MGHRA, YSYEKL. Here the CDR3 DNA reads TGCGCCAGCAGCCAAGGGGGAACCGGGGAGCTGTTTTTT. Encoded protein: CASSQGGTGELFF.

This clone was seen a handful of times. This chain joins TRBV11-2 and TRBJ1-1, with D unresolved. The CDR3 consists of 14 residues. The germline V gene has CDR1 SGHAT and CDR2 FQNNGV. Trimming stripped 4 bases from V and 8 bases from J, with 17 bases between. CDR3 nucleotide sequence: TGTGCCAGCAGCTCGTCGGGCGCGGGTAGGGAAGCTTTCTTT. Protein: CASSSSGAGREAFF.

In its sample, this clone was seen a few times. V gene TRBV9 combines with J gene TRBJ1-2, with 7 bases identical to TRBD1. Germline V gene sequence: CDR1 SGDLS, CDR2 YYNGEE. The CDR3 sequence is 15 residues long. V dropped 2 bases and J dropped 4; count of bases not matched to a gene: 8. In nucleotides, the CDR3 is TGTGCCAGCAGCGTCCACCGGGACAGCCTCTATGGCTACACCTTC. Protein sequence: CASSVHRDSLYGYTF.

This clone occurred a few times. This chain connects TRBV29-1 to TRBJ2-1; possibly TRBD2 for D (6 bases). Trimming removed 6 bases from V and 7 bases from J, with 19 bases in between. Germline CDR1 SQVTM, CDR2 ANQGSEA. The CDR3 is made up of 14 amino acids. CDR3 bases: TGCAGCGTGGGCCAACGTCTCCGGGGGAATGAGCAGTTCTTC. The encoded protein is CSVGQRLRGNEQFF.

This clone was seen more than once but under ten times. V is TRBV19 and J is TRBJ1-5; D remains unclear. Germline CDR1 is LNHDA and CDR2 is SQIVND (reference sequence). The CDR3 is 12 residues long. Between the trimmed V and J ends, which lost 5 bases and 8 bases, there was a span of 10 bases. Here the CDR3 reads CASSVPGKPQHF. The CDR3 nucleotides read TGTGCCAGTAGTGTCCCGGGGAAGCCCCAGCATTTT.

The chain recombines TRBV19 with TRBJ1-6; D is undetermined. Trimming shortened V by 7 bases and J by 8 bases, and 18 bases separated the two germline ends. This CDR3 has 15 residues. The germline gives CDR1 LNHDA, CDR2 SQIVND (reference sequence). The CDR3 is CASTRQDRYYSPLHF. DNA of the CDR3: TGTGCCAGTACGCGCCAGGATCGGTATTATTCACCCCTCCACTTT. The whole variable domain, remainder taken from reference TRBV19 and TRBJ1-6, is DGGITQSPKYLFRKEGQNVTLSCEQNLNHDAMYWYRQDPGQGLRLIYYSQIVNDFQKGDIAEGYSVSREKKESFPLTVTSAQKNPTAFYLCASTRQDRYYSPLHFGNGTRLTVT.

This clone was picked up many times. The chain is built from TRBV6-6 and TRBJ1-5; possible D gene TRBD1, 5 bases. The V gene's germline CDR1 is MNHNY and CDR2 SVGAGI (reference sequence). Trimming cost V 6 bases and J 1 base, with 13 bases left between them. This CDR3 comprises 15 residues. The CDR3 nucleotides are TGTGCCAGCAGCAAACGGGGGGGAAGCAATCAGCCCCAGCATTTT. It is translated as CASSKRGGSNQPQHF.